This passage covers 32 T cell receptor beta chains from one sample sequenced in a study of T-cell reconstitution after alpha-beta-depleted transplantation in children. Unique molecular identifiers featured in how the TCRbeta library was prepared. TCRdb reprocessed the PCR reads via MiXCR and lists one record per CDR3 protein. The data contain fewer than 700,000 distinct CDR3 sequences, 13% of them singletons. Sequenced material: PBMCs, mostly from graft donor cells, taken 360 days after TCRalphabeta/CD19-depleted stem cell transplant. The receptor set was obtained from a male patient aged 10 to 17 who had a stem cell transplant for acute myeloid leukemia, so the T cells may come from the graft donor.

Regarding this clonotype: Given a much more abundant clone one base away, this may be a read error. The gene calls are TRBV7-2 and TRBJ2-5, with no clear D. This CDR3 region has 14 residues. V lost 3 bases to trimming and J lost 0 bases, with 8 bases between them. Germline-derived CDR1 and CDR2 are SGHTA and FQGNSA. Here the CDR3 DNA reads TGTGCCAGCAGCTTCACAGATTACCAAGAGACCCAGTACTTC. Its translation: CASSFTDYQETQYF. The complete variable domain, with remaining parts taken from reference TRBV7-2 and TRBJ2-5, reads GAGVSQSPSNKVTEKGKDVELRCDPISGHTALYWYRQSLGQGLEFLIYFQGNSAPDKSGLPSDRFSAERTGGSVSTLTIQRTQQEDSAVYLCASSFTDYQETQYFGPGTRLLVL.

The chain uses TRBV29-1 and TRBJ1-2; D gene uncertain. This CDR3 has 13 residues. V was shortened by 5 bases and J by 4 bases, with 14 bases between the two germline ends. Germline values: CDR1 SQVTM, CDR2 ANQGSEA. The CDR3: CSVRSATPYGYTF. The CDR3 nucleotides are TGCAGCGTTAGGTCAGCCACCCCCTATGGCTACACCTTC. Drawing the rest from reference TRBV29-1 and TRBJ1-2, the complete variable domain is SAVISQKPSRDICQRGTSLTIQCQVDSQVTMMFWYRQQPGQSLTLIATANQGSEATYESGFVIDKFPISRPNLTFSTLTVSNMSPEDSSIYLCSVRSATPYGYTFGSGTRLTVV.

This clonotype was picked up many times. The J gene is TRBJ2-1, the V gene TRBV6-2 or TRBV6-3; D not resolved. Trimming took off 6 bases at V and 0 bases at J, with 15 bases between the two ends. The CDR3 runs to 16 residues. CDR1 MNHEY and CDR2 SVGEGT come from the germline V gene. CDR3 DNA sequence: TGTGCCAGCAGCCCCGGCCGCTTCAGCTCCTACAATGAGCAGTTCTTC. This sequence encodes CASSPGRFSSYNEQFF.

This clonotype has a handful of counts. The chain is built from TRBV28 and TRBJ1-5, with D possibly being TRBD1 (5 bases). V was cut by 6 bases and J by 9 bases, with 21 bases left in between. CDR3 length: 15 residues. Germline-derived CDR1 and CDR2 are MDHEN and SYDVKM. Written as DNA, the CDR3 is TGTGCCAGCAGGGGCTTAACAGGTGGCTGGGGGCCCCAGCATTTT. Its protein product is CASRGLTGGWGPQHF.

This clonotype was seen a handful of times. The chain recombines TRBV29-1 with TRBJ2-2, with a weak D call TRBD2 (5 bases). Germline V gene lookup returns CDR1 SQVTM and CDR2 ANQGSEA. The CDR3 length is 11 residues. The V end was cut by 4 bases, the J end by 7 bases, with 7 bases between. The CDR3 nucleotides are TGCAGCGTTGGCCGGGGCGGGGAGCTGTTTTTT. Translation: CSVGRGGELFF.

This rearrangement joins TRBV14 to TRBJ2-1; no reliable D call. Germline CDR1 reads SGHDN; CDR2 reads FVKESK. The CDR3 has 15 amino acids. Between the trimmed V and J ends, which lost 4 bases and 2 bases, there was a span of 12 bases. For the CDR3, the DNA is TGTGCCAGCAGCCGCCTAGAAACTCCCTACAATGAGCAGTTCTTC. It codes for CASSRLETPYNEQFF.

V and J are TRBV7-2 and TRBJ2-3; tentative D call: TRBD2 (6 bases). Germline V gene sequence: CDR1 SGHTA, CDR2 FQGNSA. The CDR3 runs 14 residues. Trimming shortened V by 6 bases and J by 0 bases, and 10 bases separated the two germline ends. The CDR3 nucleotides read TGTGCCAGCAGGAGCGGGCCTAGCACAGATACGCAGTATTTT. This gives the protein CASRSGPSTDTQYF.

This clonotype was found many times. The chain links TRBV2 to TRBJ2-7; 9 bases agree with TRBD1. In germline, CDR1 is SNHLY, CDR2 FYNNEI. The J segment lost 4 bases and the V segment lost 1 base, leaving 5 bases of the junction unmatched. This CDR3 is built from 15 residues. DNA of the CDR3: TGTGCCAGCAGTGAAGACAGGGGGCATTTTTACGAGCAGTACTTC. Translated: CASSEDRGHFYEQYF. Drawing the rest from reference TRBV2 and TRBJ2-7, the complete variable domain is EPEVTQTPSHQVTQMGQEVILRCVPISNHLYFYWYRQILGQKVEFLVSFYNNEISEKSEIFDDQFSVERPDGSNFTLKIRSTKLEDSAMYFCASSEDRGHFYEQYFGPGTRLTVT.

J is TRBJ2-1 and V is TRBV20-1, with D possibly matching TRBD2 (5 bases). The germline V gene has CDR1 DFQATT and CDR2 SNEGSKA (reference sequence). This CDR3 has 14 residues. Trimming took 2 bases from V and 4 from J, leaving 12 bases between them. CDR3 nucleotide sequence: TGCAGTGCTAGATCCTTGAGGGTATACAATGAGCAGTTCTTC. Translation: CSARSLRVYNEQFF.

This clonotype was counted ten times or more. The chain joins TRBV28 to TRBJ2-7; D unresolved. The V end lost 1 base, the J end lost 0 bases, and 19 bases lay between the germline ends. The CDR3 spans 18 residues. CDR1 is MDHEN, CDR2 SYDVKM, per germline. The CDR3 is CASSLYADGFFSSYEQYF. The CDR3 coding sequence is TGTGCCAGCAGTTTATACGCCGATGGATTCTTTAGCTCCTACGAGCAGTACTTC.

This chain connects TRBV7-8 to TRBJ2-6; no clear D. V was clipped by 1 base and J by 4 bases, with 8 bases between them. The germline gives CDR1 SGHVS, CDR2 FQNEAQ. The CDR3 extends over 15 amino acids. The CDR3 reads CASSLEDIGANVLTF. As DNA, the CDR3 is TGTGCCAGCAGCTTAGAGGATATCGGGGCCAACGTCCTGACTTTC. Variable domain in full (rest from reference TRBV7-8 and TRBJ2-6): GAGVSQSPRYKVAKRGQDVALRCDPISGHVSLFWYQQALGQGPEFLTYFQNEAQLDKSGLPSDRFFAERPEGSVSTLKIQRTQQEDSAVYLCASSLEDIGANVLTFGAGSRLTVL.

This clonotype was counted ten times or more. The CDR3 region is CSARDQGAGDTQYF. CDR3 in DNA: TGCAGTGCTAGAGATCAGGGGGCGGGGGATACGCAGTATTTT. V usage is TRBV20-1 and J usage is TRBJ2-3; 8 positions match TRBD1. The trim removed 0 bases at V and 6 bases at J, leaving 5 bases unmatched. Germline lookup yields CDR1 DFQATT and CDR2 SNEGSKA (reference sequence). This CDR3 has 14 amino acids.

The gene calls are TRBV12-3 or TRBV12-4 and TRBJ2-7; 7 bases line up with TRBD1. There are 14 residues in the CDR3. After removal of 7 bases from V and 4 bases from J, the junction contained 10 bases not matched to a gene. DNA for the CDR3: TGTGCCAGCAAGCTGACAGGGCAGGGGTACGAGCAGTACTTC. Protein sequence: CASKLTGQGYEQYF.

The sample holds a few counts of this clonotype. The chain uses TRBV2 and TRBJ2-7, with D unclear. V was shortened by 4 bases and J by 8 bases, with 15 bases between the two germline ends. The CDR3 consists of 13 residues. Per the germline V gene, CDR1 is SNHLY and CDR2 is FYNNEI. The CDR3 nucleotides are TGTGCCAGCAGTGCCAATGGTGCGAGGAAGCAGTACTTC. Encoded protein: CASSANGARKQYF. Full variable domain (outside the CDR3, taken from reference TRBV2 and TRBJ2-7): EPEVTQTPSHQVTQMGQEVILRCVPISNHLYFYWYRQILGQKVEFLVSFYNNEISEKSEIFDDQFSVERPDGSNFTLKIRSTKLEDSAMYFCASSANGARKQYFGPGTRLTVT.

This clonotype turned up a few times. The V and J genes are TRBV20-1 and TRBJ2-3, with 8 bases aligning to TRBD2. This CDR3 has 14 amino acids. Losses at the gene ends were 3 bases for V and 6 bases for J; bases not matched to a gene: 8. The germline gives CDR1 DFQATT, CDR2 SNEGSKA (reference sequence). The CDR3 DNA sequence: TGCAGTGCTAGGGTCCAGGGCGGGAGGGATACGCAGTATTTT. This encodes CSARVQGGRDTQYF.

The chain has TRBV5-4 and TRBJ2-2, with TRBD2 as a possible D gene (5 bases). Trimming took off 0 bases at V and 5 bases at J, with 8 bases between the two ends. Germline CDR1 and CDR2: SGHNT and YYREEE (reference sequence). The length of the CDR3 is 14 residues. Here the CDR3 reads CASSLDGITGELFF. The CDR3 DNA follows: TGTGCCAGCAGCTTGGACGGGATTACCGGGGAGCTGTTTTTT.

A few counts support this clonotype. This chain connects TRBV14 to TRBJ2-1; TRBD1 aligns across 10 bases. CDR1 is SGHDN, CDR2 FVKESK, per germline. The CDR3 totals 23 residues. J gave up 2 bases and V 0 bases, and 22 bases lay outside the gene matches. This CDR3 reads CASSQDIGTGAFGAGAAYNEQFF. The DNA for the CDR3 is TGTGCCAGCAGCCAAGATATCGGGACAGGGGCGTTTGGAGCGGGAGCGGCCTACAATGAGCAGTTCTTC.

This clonotype was seen many times. The chain carries TRBV20-1 and TRBJ2-3; no definite D call. The V and J ends lost 8 bases and 1 base respectively, with 10 bases between them. There are 12 residues in the CDR3. Germline V gene lookup returns CDR1 DFQATT and CDR2 SNEGSKA (reference sequence). The DNA of the CDR3 is TGCAGTCTTCCTAGACGCACAGATACGCAGTATTTT. The encoded protein is CSLPRRTDTQYF.

The chain has TRBV27 and TRBJ2-7; TRBD1 matches at 8 bases. CDR1 MNHEY and CDR2 SMNVEV come from the germline V gene (reference sequence). There are 13 residues in the CDR3. Trimming took 5 bases from V and 3 from J; bases not matched to a gene: 3. The CDR3 loop is CASSGTGHYEQYF. The DNA for the CDR3 is TGTGCCAGCAGTGGGACAGGACACTACGAGCAGTACTTC.

V is TRBV30 and J is TRBJ2-7; D is possibly TRBD2 (6 bases). Per germline, CDR1 GTSNPN and CDR2 SVGIG (reference sequence). This CDR3 has 12 residues. V was clipped by 4 bases and J by 3 bases, with 10 bases between them. CDR3 nucleotide sequence: TGTGCCTGGACTAGGGACTTCTACGAGCAGTACTTC. Its translation is CAWTRDFYEQYF.

This chain uses TRBV18 with TRBJ2-3; 10 nucleotides match TRBD2. Germline lookup yields CDR1 KGHSH and CDR2 LQKENI. The CDR3 spans 16 residues. V trimming: 3 bases; J trimming: 4 bases; junction bases outside the gene matches: 7. CDR3 sequence reads: CASSPIKRGGPDTQYF. The DNA of the CDR3 is TGTGCCAGCTCACCTATCAAGCGGGGGGGCCCAGATACGCAGTATTTT.

In DNA, the CDR3 is TGTGCCAGCAGCGTAGATCCAGTAAGCGAGCAGTTCTTC. This codes for CASSVDPVSEQFF. The rearrangement uses TRBV9 and TRBJ2-1; D remains ambiguous. The CDR3 has 13 amino acids. Germline CDR1 is SGDLS and CDR2 is YYNGEE. V was trimmed by 0 bases and J by 10 bases, leaving 11 bases between them.

In this sample, this clonotype turned up many times. This rearrangement joins TRBV28 to TRBJ2-2, with D tentatively TRBD1 (6 bases). The germline V and J ends were trimmed by 6 bases and 5 bases, with 22 bases remaining between them. The CDR3 is made up of 17 amino acids. CDR1 is MDHEN and CDR2 is SYDVKM in the germline V gene. CDR3 residues: CASSDQGTSLITGELFF. CDR3 DNA: TGTGCCAGCAGCGACCAGGGGACCTCTTTAATTACCGGGGAGCTGTTTTTT.

The V call is TRBV7-6, the J call TRBJ2-2; D remains ambiguous. Germline CDR1 reads SGHVS; CDR2 reads FNYEAQ. The CDR3 is 15 residues long. Trimming cost V 1 base and J 3 bases, with 9 bases left between them. The CDR3 region has the DNA TGTGCCAGCAGCTTAGGGTTCAGCGACACCGGGGAGCTGTTTTTT. Its translation: CASSLGFSDTGELFF.

V and J are TRBV5-1 and TRBJ1-1; no clear D gene. The CDR3 loop spans 14 amino acids. The ends were cut back, 2 bases at V and 6 bases at J, with 14 bases in the middle. The germline V gene has CDR1 SGHRS and CDR2 YFSETQ. CDR3 protein: CASSFSSQLPEAFF. CDR3 sequence (DNA): TGCGCCAGCAGCTTTTCGTCGCAGCTGCCTGAAGCTTTCTTT. Full variable domain (remainder filled in from reference TRBV5-1 and TRBJ1-1): KAGVTQTPRYLIKTRGQQVTLSCSPISGHRSVSWYQQTPGQGLQFLFEYFSETQRNKGNFPGRFSGRQFSNSRSEMNVSTLELGDSALYLCASSFSSQLPEAFFGQGTRLTVV.

The chain employs TRBV18 and TRBJ2-3; 13 nucleotides align to TRBD2. V lost 2 bases and J lost 2; bases outside the gene matches: 10. Germline loops: CDR1 KGHSH, CDR2 LQKENI. This CDR3 comprises 19 residues. CDR3 bases: TGTGCCAGCTCACCAAGGACTAGCGGGAGTATGTTTTCCACAGATACGCAGTATTTT. Its translation is CASSPRTSGSMFSTDTQYF. The complete variable domain, with remaining parts taken from reference TRBV18 and TRBJ2-3, reads NAGVMQNPRHLVRRRGQEARLRCSPMKGHSHVYWYRQLPEEGLKFMVYLQKENIIDESGMPKERFSAEFPKEGPSILRIQQVVRGDSAAYFCASSPRTSGSMFSTDTQYFGPGTRLTVL.

This clonotype has more than one count but fewer than ten. The chain links TRBV18 to TRBJ2-1; a weak D match, TRBD2 (5 bases). The CDR3 length is 16 residues. V lost 0 bases and J 7 bases, leaving 16 bases between the germline ends. Germline V lookup: CDR1 KGHSH, CDR2 LQKENI. The CDR3, as DNA: TGTGCCAGCTCACCACCGAGGGCGGAGAATGGGAATGAGCAGTTCTTC. Protein: CASSPPRAENGNEQFF. The complete variable domain, with remaining parts taken from reference TRBV18 and TRBJ2-1, reads NAGVMQNPRHLVRRRGQEARLRCSPMKGHSHVYWYRQLPEEGLKFMVYLQKENIIDESGMPKERFSAEFPKEGPSILRIQQVVRGDSAAYFCASSPPRAENGNEQFFGPGTRLTVL.

This clonotype was counted a few times. The chain links TRBV9 to TRBJ2-6; no clear D gene. Trimming left V 3 bases short and J 0 bases short, with 10 bases between. The CDR3 is 16 amino acids. Germline CDR1 and CDR2: SGDLS and YYNGEE. As DNA, the CDR3 is TGTGCCAGCAGCGGTTGGGGAAGCTCTGGGGCCAACGTCCTGACTTTC. Translated: CASSGWGSSGANVLTF.

The chain is built from TRBV20-1 and TRBJ2-1, with TRBD2 matching 9 bases. Trimming took 4 bases from V and 8 from J; bases not matched to a gene: 21. Per germline, CDR1 DFQATT and CDR2 SNEGSKA (reference sequence). CDR3 length equals 18 residues. This CDR3 is CSANVVRLAATNRYEQFF. The CDR3 DNA follows: TGCAGTGCTAACGTAGTAAGACTAGCGGCCACTAATCGATATGAGCAGTTCTTC.

This clonotype appeared many times. The V gene is TRBV28, the J gene TRBJ2-1, with D possibly being TRBD1 or TRBD2 (5 bases each). CDR3 size: 17 residues. The ends were cut back, 9 bases at V and 5 bases at J, with 26 bases in the middle. Looked up from germline, CDR1 is MDHEN and CDR2 is SYDVKM. CDR3 sequence reads: CASWAYGALVSDNEQFF. The CDR3 DNA reads TGTGCCAGTTGGGCGTATGGGGCACTAGTTTCCGACAATGAGCAGTTCTTC.

This clonotype was detected a few times. V is TRBV20-1 and J is TRBJ2-7; 11 nucleotides agree with TRBD2. The CDR3 runs 14 residues. The ends lost 1 base at V and 5 bases at J; junction bases unmatched: 4. CDR1 is DFQATT, CDR2 SNEGSKA, per germline (reference sequence). The DNA for the CDR3 is TGCAGTGCTAGAGGTAGCGGGAGGGCCAACGAGCAGTACTTC. Residues: CSARGSGRANEQYF.

This chain links TRBV29-1 with TRBJ2-1, with D possibly being TRBD1 or TRBD2 (6 bases each). The CDR3 consists of 16 residues. Trimming removed 4 bases from V and 0 bases from J, with 16 bases in between. CDR1 and CDR2 (germline): SQVTM, ANQGSEA. The CDR3, as DNA: TGCAGCGTTGTACGGAGGGGGAGTACCTCCTACAATGAGCAGTTCTTC. This sequence encodes CSVVRRGSTSYNEQFF.